The source of this TCR beta chain is a study of blood T cell repertoires in COVID-19. Study summary: There were acute and convalescent COVID-19 samples, and they came from the United States, Italy and Spain. Sample material is recorded as cDNA or gDNA derived from T cells, B-cell-depleted T cells, or PBMCs.

TCRdb's table, derived via immunoSEQ multiplex PCR, lists solely in-frame clones and lacks some. The data show around 130,000 clones, with approximately 83% seen just once and roughly 18% held by the top ten. Losses at the gene ends were 0 bases for V and 5 bases for J; bases not matched to a gene: 3. Looked up from germline, CDR1 is LGHNA and CDR2 is YNFKEQ. The CDR3 loop spans 16 amino acids. This receptor was taken from a woman aged 45-65 years who had recovered from COVID-19. Sequencing was carried out using peripheral blood. V is TRBV4-2 and J is TRBJ2-5, with 13 bases that match TRBD2. The CDR3 protein is CASSQDQTSGGETQYF. The CDR3 bases are TGTGCCAGCAGCCAAGATCAGACTAGCGGGGGGGAGACCCAGTACTTC.